The 5 T cell receptor beta chains in this list originate from one sample, sequenced in a study of T cell responses to AZD1222 COVID-19 vaccine. The assay was immunoSEQ multiplex PCR, and TCRdb's table has in-frame clones only and misses some. The table lists 90,000 to 150,000 clones, 70% to 90% of them singletons. The source was peripheral blood, collected on day 0 of AZD1222 vaccination. The source is an adult in good health.

The genes are TRBV27 and TRBJ2-3; the D call may be TRBD1 or TRBD2 (5 bases each). Germline CDR1 and CDR2: MNHEY and SMNVEV (reference sequence). The length of the CDR3 is 15 residues. The V and J ends lost 5 bases and 0 bases respectively, with 12 bases between them. The chain's CDR3 is CASSTGTVSTDTQYF. The CDR3, as DNA: TGTGCCAGCAGTACTGGGACGGTTAGCACAGATACGCAGTATTTT.

The V gene is TRBV7-9, the J gene TRBJ2-7; possibly TRBD2 for D (5 bases). The germline V gene has CDR1 SEHNR and CDR2 FQNEAQ (reference sequence). This CDR3 contains 15 residues. V was clipped by 1 base and J by 1 base, with 11 bases between them. The DNA for the CDR3 is TGTGCCAGCAGCTTAGACGGGGTCTTATCCTACGAGCAGTACTTC. Protein sequence: CASSLDGVLSYEQYF.

The genes are TRBV6-5 and TRBJ2-7, with 7 bases fitting TRBD1. This CDR3 contains 15 residues. Losses at the gene ends were 2 bases for V and 3 bases for J; bases not matched to a gene: 7. Germline V gene lookup returns CDR1 MNHEY and CDR2 SVGAGI. The CDR3 nucleotides are TGTGCCAGCAGTTACGACGGGACAGCCGGCTACGAGCAGTACTTC. Translation: CASSYDGTAGYEQYF.

The chain uses TRBV11-2 and TRBJ1-2, with 7 bases identical to TRBD1. The CDR3 is 17 amino acids. The germline V gene encodes CDR1 SGHAT and CDR2 FQNNGV. Losses at the gene ends were 5 bases for V and 4 bases for J; bases not matched to a gene: 16. CDR3 sequence reads: CASSLTGMTGYFYGYTF. CDR3 DNA: TGTGCCAGCAGCCTAACCGGAATGACAGGGTACTTCTATGGCTACACCTTC.

The chain joins TRBV14 to TRBJ2-5; D may correspond to TRBD1 or TRBD2 (5 bases each). Germline V gives CDR1 SGHDN, CDR2 FVKESK. The CDR3 extends over 16 amino acids. Trimming shortened V by 0 bases and J by 4 bases, and 15 bases separated the two germline ends. The CDR3 region has the DNA TGTGCCAGCAGCCAAGATCAACGGGGCACCCGAGAGACCCAGTACTTC. Its translation is CASSQDQRGTRETQYF.